These 9 T cell receptor beta chains originate from one sample sequenced in a study of blood T cell repertoires in COVID-19. Here immunoSEQ multiplex PCR was the method, and the copy in TCRdb shows in-frame clones only, minus some. The sample contains over 150,000 clones, roughly four fifths of which appear only once. What was sequenced was peripheral blood. The receptors derive from a woman older than 75 with acute or convalescent COVID-19.

This clone was recorded once. The rearrangement joins TRBV7-9 to TRBJ1-1; D remains unclear. The CDR3 length is 14 residues. Trimming took off 2 bases at V and 0 bases at J, with 7 bases between the two ends. Germline V gene sequence: CDR1 SEHNR, CDR2 FQNEAQ (reference sequence). The DNA of the CDR3 is TGTGCCAGCAGCTTATTATCCGTGAACACTGAAGCTTTCTTT. Translating it yields CASSLLSVNTEAFF.

J is TRBJ1-5 and V is TRBV7-9, with 8 bases matching TRBD1. The V gene end was trimmed by 4 bases and the J gene end by 6 bases; junction bases not matched to a gene: 14. Germline V CDR1 and CDR2: SEHNR, FQNEAQ (reference sequence). CDR3 length: 17 amino acids. The CDR3 protein is CASSSDRGGSGGQPQHF. CDR3 coding DNA: TGTGCCAGCAGCTCCGACAGGGGTGGTTCGGGGGGTCAGCCCCAGCATTTT.

This clone was counted a single time. The V gene is TRBV6-5, the J gene TRBJ1-2; D is possibly TRBD1 (5 bases). Germline V lookup: CDR1 MNHEY, CDR2 SVGAGI. With 5 bases removed from V and 8 bases from J, the gap between germline ends came to 18 bases. The length of the CDR3 is 14 residues. CDR3 nucleotides: TGTGCCAGCAGTCCTACCGTGGCAGGGAGGGGCTACACCTTC. Residues: CASSPTVAGRGYTF.

The J gene is TRBJ2-4, the V gene TRBV4-1; 9 bases match TRBD2. Germline trimming cut 2 bases from V and 8 bases from J; bases unmatched to any gene: 4. The germline V gene encodes CDR1 MGHRA and CDR2 YSYEKL. The CDR3 is 14 amino acids. CDR3 sequence: CASSQSSGVDIQYF. CDR3 nucleotide sequence: TGCGCCAGCAGCCAATCTAGCGGGGTTGACATTCAGTACTTC.

The rearrangement joins TRBV5-1 to TRBJ2-1; possibly TRBD2 for D (7 bases). The CDR3 contains 15 residues. V lost 1 base, J lost 10 bases, and 18 bases lay in between. Germline CDR1 is SGHRS and CDR2 is YFSETQ. The CDR3 region has the DNA TGCGCCAGCAGCTTGATCAGCGGGACAACAAGGGAGCAGTTCTTC. Amino acid sequence: CASSLISGTTREQFF.

The gene calls are TRBV15 and TRBJ1-2; 8 bases match TRBD1. Germline loops: CDR1 LNHNV, CDR2 YYDKDF (reference sequence). The length of the CDR3 is 17 residues. V was pared by 1 base and J by 6 bases, with 13 bases of the junction left unmatched. CDR3 in DNA: TGTGCCACCAGCAGAGGACTCACAGGGGGGTCTGAGGATGGCTACACCTTC. Its translation: CATSRGLTGGSEDGYTF.

This clone appeared a few times. The chain combines TRBV11-2 with TRBJ2-1; 10 bases line up with TRBD2. CDR3 size: 13 residues. The V gene's germline CDR1 is SGHAT and CDR2 FQNNGV. The V gene end was trimmed by 6 bases and the J gene end by 4 bases; junction bases not matched to a gene: 0. This CDR3 reads CASRTSGYNEQFF. The CDR3 DNA sequence: TGTGCCAGCAGGACTAGCGGGTACAATGAGCAGTTCTTC.

The chain uses TRBV7-3 and TRBJ1-1; possible D gene TRBD1, 5 bases. Trimming cost V 6 bases and J 4 bases, with 12 bases left between them. The CDR3 consists of 13 residues. The germline CDR1 and CDR2 sequences are SGHTA and FQGTGA. The CDR3, as DNA: TGTGCCAGCAGTCCCGGGGGATCCACTGAAGCTTTCTTT. Translation: CASSPGGSTEAFF.

The chain links TRBV4-3 to TRBJ1-1; maybe TRBD1 (6 bases). Germline values: CDR1 LGHNA, CDR2 YSLEER. The CDR3 length is 17 residues. V was shortened by 0 bases and J by 3 bases, with 17 bases between the two germline ends. The CDR3, as DNA: TGCGCCAGCAGCCAAGACTTTCTCAGGGGTGGGGACACTGAAGCTTTCTTT. Translation: CASSQDFLRGGDTEAFF.